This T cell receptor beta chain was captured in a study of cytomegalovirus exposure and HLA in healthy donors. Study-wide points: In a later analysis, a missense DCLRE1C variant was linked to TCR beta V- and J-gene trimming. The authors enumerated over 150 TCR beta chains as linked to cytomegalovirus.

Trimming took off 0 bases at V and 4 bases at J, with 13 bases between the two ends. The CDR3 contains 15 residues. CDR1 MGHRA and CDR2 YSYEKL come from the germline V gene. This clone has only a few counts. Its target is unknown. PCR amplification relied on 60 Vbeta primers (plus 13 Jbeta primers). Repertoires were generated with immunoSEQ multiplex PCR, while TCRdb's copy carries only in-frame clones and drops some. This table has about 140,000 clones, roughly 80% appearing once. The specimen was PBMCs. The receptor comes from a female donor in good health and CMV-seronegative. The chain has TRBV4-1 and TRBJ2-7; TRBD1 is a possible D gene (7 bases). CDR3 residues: CASSQEEGADYEQYF. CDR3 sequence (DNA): TGCGCCAGCAGCCAAGAGGAGGGGGCCGATTACGAGCAGTACTTC.